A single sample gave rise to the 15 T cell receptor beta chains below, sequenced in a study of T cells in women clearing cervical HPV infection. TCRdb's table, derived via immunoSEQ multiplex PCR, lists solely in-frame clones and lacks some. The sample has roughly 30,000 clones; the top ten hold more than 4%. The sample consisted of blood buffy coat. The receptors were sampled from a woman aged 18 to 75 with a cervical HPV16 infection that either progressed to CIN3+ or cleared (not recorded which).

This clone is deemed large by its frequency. The CDR3: CASSMYRGSNQPQHF. Partial CDR3 DNA: TGTGCCAGTAGTATGTATAGGGGTAGCAATCAGCCC. The J gene is TRBJ1-5, the V gene TRBV19; maybe TRBD1 (5 bases). The observed sequence ends 3 residues before the CDR3 terminus, with the missing tail filled in from the germline J gene. The CDR3 runs to 15 residues. Germline-derived CDR1 and CDR2 are LNHDA and SQIVND (reference sequence). Between the trimmed V and J ends, which lost 3 bases and 0 bases, there was a span of 9 bases.

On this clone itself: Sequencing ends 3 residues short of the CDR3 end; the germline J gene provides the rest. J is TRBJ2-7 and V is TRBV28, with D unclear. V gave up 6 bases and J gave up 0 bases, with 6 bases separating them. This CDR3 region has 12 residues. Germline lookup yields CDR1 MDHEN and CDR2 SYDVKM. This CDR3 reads CASRGSSYEQYF. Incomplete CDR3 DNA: TGTGCCAGCAGGGGCAGCTCCTACGAG.

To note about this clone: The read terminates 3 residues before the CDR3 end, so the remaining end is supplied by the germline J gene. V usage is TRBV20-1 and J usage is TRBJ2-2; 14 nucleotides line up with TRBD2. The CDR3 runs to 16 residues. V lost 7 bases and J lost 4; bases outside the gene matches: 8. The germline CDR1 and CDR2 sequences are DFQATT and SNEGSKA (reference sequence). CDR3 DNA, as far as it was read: TGCAGTGTCCCGACTAGCGGGAGGGCCAGCACCGGGGAG. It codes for CSVPTSGRASTGE. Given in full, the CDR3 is CSVPTSGRASTGELFF.

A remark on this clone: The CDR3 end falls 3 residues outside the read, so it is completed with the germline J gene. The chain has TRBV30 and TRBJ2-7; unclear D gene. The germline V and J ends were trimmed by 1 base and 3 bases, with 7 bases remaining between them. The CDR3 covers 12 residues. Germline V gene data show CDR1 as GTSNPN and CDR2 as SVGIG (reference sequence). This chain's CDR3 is CAWSDSIYEQYF. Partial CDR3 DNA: TGTGCCTGGAGTGACAGTATCTACGAG.

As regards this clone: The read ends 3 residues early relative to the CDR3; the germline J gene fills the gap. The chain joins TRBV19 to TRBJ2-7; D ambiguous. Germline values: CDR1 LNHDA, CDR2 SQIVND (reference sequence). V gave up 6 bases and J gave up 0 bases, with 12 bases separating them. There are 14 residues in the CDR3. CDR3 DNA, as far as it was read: TGTGCCAGTAGGAGGCAAACCAGCTCCTACGAG. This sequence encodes CASRRQTSSYE. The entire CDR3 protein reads CASRRQTSSYEQYF. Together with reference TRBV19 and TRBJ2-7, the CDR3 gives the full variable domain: DGGITQSPKYLFRKEGQNVTLSCEQNLNHDAMYWYRQDPGQGLRLIYYSQIVNDFQKGDIAEGYSVSREKKESFPLTVTSAQKNPTAFYLCASRRQTSSYEQYFGPGTRLTVT.

The covered CDR3 bases are TGTGCCAGCAGTGGAGACCTAAAGGGCAATCAGCCT. It translates to CASSGDLKGNQP. The whole CDR3 reads CASSGDLKGNQPQYF. J is TRBJ2-4 and V is TRBV6-1, with no clear D. Read sequence stops 3 residues before the CDR3 end, and the germline J gene provides the missing end. The germline V gene has CDR1 MNHNS and CDR2 SASEGT. The CDR3 has 15 residues.

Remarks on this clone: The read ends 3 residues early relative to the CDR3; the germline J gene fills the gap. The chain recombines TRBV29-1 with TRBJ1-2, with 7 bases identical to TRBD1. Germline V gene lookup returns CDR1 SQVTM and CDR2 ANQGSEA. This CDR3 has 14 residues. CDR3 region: CSVWSFGGGNGYTF. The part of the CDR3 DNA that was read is TGCAGCGTTTGGTCCTTCGGAGGGGGCAACGGC.

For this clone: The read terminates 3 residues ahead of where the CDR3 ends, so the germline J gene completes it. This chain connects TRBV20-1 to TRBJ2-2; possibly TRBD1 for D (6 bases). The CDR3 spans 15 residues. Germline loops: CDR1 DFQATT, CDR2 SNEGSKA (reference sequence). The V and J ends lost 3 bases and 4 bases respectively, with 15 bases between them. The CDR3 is CSASTKDSLTGELFF. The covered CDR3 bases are TGCAGTGCTAGTACGAAGGACAGCCTCACCGGGGAG.

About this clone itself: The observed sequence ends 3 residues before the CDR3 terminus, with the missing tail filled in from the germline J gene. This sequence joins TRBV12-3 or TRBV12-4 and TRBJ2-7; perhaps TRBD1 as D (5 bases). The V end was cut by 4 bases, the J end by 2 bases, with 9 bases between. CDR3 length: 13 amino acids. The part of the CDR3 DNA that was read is TGTGCCAGCAGTTCACAGGACGCCTACGAG. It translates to CASSSQDAYE. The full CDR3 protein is CASSSQDAYEQYF.

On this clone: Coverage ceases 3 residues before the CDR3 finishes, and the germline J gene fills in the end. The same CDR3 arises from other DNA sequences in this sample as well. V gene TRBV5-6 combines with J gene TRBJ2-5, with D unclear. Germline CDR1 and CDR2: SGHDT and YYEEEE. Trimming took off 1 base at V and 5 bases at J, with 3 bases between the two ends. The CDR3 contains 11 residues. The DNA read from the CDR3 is TGTGCCAGCAGCTTGCGGGAGACC. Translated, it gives CASSLRET. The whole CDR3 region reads CASSLRETQYF. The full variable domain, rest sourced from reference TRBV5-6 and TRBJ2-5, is DAGVTQSPTHLIKTRGQQVTLRCSPKSGHDTVSWYQQALGQGPQFIFQYYEEEERQRGNFPDRFSGHQFPNYSSELNVNALLLGDSALYLCASSLRETQYFGPGTRLLVL.

The chain's CDR3 is CASSTGLAGAQETQYF. The CDR3 DNA, read in part, is TGCGCCAGCAGCACCGGACTAGCGGGAGCCCAAGAGACC. The rearrangement joins TRBV5-1 to TRBJ2-5, with 13 bases lining up with TRBD2. Read coverage stops 3 residues before the CDR3 terminus; the germline J gene supplies the remainder. This CDR3 is 16 amino acids long. V shed 4 bases, J shed 1 base, and the junction held 4 bases outside the gene matches. CDR1 and CDR2 from the germline V gene are SGHRS and YFSETQ.

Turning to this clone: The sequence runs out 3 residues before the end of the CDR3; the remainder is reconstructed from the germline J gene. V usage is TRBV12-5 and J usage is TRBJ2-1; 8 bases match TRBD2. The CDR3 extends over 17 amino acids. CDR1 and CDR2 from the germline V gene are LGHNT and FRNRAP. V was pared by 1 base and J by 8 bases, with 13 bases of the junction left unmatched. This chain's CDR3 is CASGLAYQAGGVHEQFF. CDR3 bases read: TGTGCTAGTGGTTTGGCTTACCAGGCGGGAGGAGTCCATGAG.

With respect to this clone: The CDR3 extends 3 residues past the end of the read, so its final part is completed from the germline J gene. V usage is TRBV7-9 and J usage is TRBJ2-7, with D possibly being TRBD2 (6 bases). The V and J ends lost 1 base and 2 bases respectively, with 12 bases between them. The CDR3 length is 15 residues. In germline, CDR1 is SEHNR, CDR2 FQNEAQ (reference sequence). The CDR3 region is CASSLEVGGPYEQYF. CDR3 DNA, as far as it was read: TGTGCCAGCAGCTTAGAGGTCGGGGGACCCTACGAG.

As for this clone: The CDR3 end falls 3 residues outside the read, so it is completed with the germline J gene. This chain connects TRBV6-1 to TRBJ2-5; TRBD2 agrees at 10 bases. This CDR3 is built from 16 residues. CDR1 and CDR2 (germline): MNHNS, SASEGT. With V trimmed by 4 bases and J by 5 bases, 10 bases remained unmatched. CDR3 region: CASSVGQRGGQETQYF. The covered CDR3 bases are TGTGCCAGCAGTGTAGGCCAGCGGGGGGGCCAGGAGACC.

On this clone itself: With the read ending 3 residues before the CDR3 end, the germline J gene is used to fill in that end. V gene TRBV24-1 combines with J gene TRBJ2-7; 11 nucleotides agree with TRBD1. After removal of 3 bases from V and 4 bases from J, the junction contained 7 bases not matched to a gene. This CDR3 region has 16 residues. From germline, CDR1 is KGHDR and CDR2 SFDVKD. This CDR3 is CATSDASGQGAYEQYF. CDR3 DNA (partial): TGTGCCACCAGTGATGCCTCAGGACAGGGGGCATACGAG.